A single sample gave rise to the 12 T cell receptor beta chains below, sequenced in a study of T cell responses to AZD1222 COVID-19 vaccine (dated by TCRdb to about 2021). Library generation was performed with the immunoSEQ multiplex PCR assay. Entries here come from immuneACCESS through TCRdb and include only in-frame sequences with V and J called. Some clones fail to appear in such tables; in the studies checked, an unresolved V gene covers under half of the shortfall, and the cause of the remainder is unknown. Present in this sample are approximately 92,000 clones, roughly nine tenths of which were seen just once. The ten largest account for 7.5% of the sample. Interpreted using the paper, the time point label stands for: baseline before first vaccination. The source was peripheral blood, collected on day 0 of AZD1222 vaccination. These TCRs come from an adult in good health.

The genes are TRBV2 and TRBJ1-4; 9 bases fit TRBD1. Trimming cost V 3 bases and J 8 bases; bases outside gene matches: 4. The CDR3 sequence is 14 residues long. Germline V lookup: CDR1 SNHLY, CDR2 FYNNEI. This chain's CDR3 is CASSEGQGGEKLFF. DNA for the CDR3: TGTGCCAGCAGTGAGGGACAGGGCGGAGAAAAACTGTTTTTT.

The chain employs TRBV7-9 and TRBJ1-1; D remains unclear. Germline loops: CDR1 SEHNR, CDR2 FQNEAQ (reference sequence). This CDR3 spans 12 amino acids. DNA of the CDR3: TGTGTCTGGGATTGGGGAGGGACTGAAGCTTTCTTT. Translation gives CVWDWGGTEAFF.

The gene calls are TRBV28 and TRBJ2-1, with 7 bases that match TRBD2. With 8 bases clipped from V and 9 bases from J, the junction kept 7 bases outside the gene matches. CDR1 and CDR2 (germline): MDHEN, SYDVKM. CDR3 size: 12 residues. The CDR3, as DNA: TGTGCCAGCGGGAGGGCCACAGTTGAGCAGTTCTTC. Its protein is CASGRATVEQFF.

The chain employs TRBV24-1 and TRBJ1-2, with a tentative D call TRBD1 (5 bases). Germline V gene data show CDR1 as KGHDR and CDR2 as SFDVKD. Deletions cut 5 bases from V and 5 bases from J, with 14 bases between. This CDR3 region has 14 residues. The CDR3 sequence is CATSGAGAEYGYTF. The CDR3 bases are TGTGCCACCAGTGGGGCCGGGGCGGAATATGGCTACACCTTC.

This chain's CDR3 is CASLGGLGETQYF. The CDR3 DNA follows: TGTGCCAGCCTGGGAGGGTTGGGAGAGACCCAGTACTTC. The chain is built from TRBV27 and TRBJ2-5; TRBD2 agrees at 7 bases. Germline V lookup: CDR1 MNHEY, CDR2 SMNVEV (reference sequence). The CDR3 is made up of 13 amino acids. Trimming cost V 8 bases and J 4 bases; bases outside gene matches: 7.

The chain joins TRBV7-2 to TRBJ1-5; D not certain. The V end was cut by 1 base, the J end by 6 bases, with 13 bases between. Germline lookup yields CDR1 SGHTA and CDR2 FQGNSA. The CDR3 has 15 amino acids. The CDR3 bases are TGTGCCAGCAGCTTAGGGTCTTGGGGTAGTCAGCCCCAGCATTTT. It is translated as CASSLGSWGSQPQHF.

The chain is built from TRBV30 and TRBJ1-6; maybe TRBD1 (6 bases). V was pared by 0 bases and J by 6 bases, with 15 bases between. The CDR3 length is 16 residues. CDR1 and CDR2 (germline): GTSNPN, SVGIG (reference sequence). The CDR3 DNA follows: TGTGCCTGGAGTGTAATGGGGGGGCTGAGTAATTCACCCCTCCACTTT. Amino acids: CAWSVMGGLSNSPLHF.

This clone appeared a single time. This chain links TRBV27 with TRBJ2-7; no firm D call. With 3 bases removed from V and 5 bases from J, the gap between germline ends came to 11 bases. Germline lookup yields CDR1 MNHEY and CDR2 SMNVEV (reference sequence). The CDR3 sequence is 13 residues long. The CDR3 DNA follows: TGTGCCAGCAGTTTTAGGGATTGGAACGAGCAGTACTTC. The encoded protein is CASSFRDWNEQYF.

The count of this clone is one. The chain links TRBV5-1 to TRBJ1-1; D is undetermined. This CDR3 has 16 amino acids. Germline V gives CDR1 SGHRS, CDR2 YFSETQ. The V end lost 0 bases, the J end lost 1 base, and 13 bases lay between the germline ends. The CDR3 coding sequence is TGCGCCAGCAGCTTGGCCATGGCAGGAACGAACACTGAAGCTTTCTTT. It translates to CASSLAMAGTNTEAFF.

The CDR3 spells CASSPGTGGRQPQHF. The DNA for the CDR3 is TGTGCCAGCAGTCCAGGGACAGGGGGCCGTCAGCCCCAGCATTTT. This sequence joins TRBV6-5 and TRBJ1-5; 12 bases align to TRBD1. Losses at the gene ends were 5 bases for V and 6 bases for J; bases not matched to a gene: 5. CDR3 length equals 15 residues. Germline lookup yields CDR1 MNHEY and CDR2 SVGAGI.

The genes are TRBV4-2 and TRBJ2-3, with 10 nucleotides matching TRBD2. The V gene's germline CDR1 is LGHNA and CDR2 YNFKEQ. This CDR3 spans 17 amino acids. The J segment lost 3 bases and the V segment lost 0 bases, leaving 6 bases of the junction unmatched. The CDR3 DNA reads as TGTGCCAGCAGCCAAGAAAGAAGCGGGGGGGCAACAGATACGCAGTATTTT. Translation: CASSQERSGGATDTQYF.

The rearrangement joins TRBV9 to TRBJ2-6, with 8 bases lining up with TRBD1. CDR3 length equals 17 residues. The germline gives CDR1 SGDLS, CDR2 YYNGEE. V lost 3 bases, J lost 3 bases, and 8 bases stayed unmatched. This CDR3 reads CASSGELGTGGANVLTF. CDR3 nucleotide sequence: TGTGCCAGCAGCGGGGAGCTCGGGACAGGTGGGGCCAACGTCCTGACTTTC.